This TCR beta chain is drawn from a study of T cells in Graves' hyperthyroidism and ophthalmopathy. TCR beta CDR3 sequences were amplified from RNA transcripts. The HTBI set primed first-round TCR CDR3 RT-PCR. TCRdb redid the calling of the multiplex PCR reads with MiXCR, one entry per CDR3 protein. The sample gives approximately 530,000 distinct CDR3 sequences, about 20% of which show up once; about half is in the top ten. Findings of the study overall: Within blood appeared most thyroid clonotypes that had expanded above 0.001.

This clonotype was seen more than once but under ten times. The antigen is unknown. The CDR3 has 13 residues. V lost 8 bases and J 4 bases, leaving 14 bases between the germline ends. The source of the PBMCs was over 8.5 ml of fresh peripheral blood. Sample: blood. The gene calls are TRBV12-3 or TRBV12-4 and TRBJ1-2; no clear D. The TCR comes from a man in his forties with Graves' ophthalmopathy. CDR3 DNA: TGTGCCAGCCGAAGAGTCTCCCTCTATGGCTACACCTTC. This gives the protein CASRRVSLYGYTF.